The 18 T cell receptor beta chains listed next were all sequenced from one sample in a study of identical twins. One entry per CDR3 protein, called by TCRdb with MiXCR from the 5' RACE reads. The table records 1.5 million to 2 million distinct CDR3 sequences, roughly 35% of them present only once. The sequenced sample was cord blood. The receptor source for this set is a newborn girl in good health.

This clonotype came up a few times. The V call is TRBV20-1, the J call TRBJ2-7, with a weak D call TRBD2 (5 bases). Germline loops: CDR1 DFQATT, CDR2 SNEGSKA (reference sequence). V lost 2 bases to trimming and J lost 0 bases, with 17 bases between them. This CDR3 region has 16 residues. The CDR3 DNA follows: TGCAGTGCTAGAAGGCGGGCGCGAATCCTCTCCTACGAGCAGTACTTC. Amino acid sequence: CSARRRARILSYEQYF.

Of note for this clonotype: Just one base apart from a much larger clone, this may be a read error. The chain employs TRBV29-1 and TRBJ2-3; D is possibly TRBD1 (6 bases). The CDR3 has 16 residues. Germline CDR1 reads SQVTM; CDR2 reads ANQGSEA. Trimming cost V 4 bases and J 0 bases, with 17 bases left between them. The CDR3 loop is CSVVGAVTPSTDTQYF. Here the CDR3 DNA reads TGCAGCGTTGTGGGGGCAGTGACACCTAGCACAGATACGCAGTATTTT.

The genes are TRBV5-5 and TRBJ2-1; D may correspond to TRBD1 or TRBD2 (5 bases each). CDR3 length: 16 residues. V lost 1 base and J 2 bases, leaving 13 bases between the germline ends. The germline gives CDR1 SGHKS, CDR2 YYEKEE (reference sequence). CDR3 region: CASSLKGDPTYNEQFF. The CDR3 nucleotides are TGTGCCAGCAGCTTGAAAGGGGACCCGACCTACAATGAGCAGTTCTTC.

J is TRBJ2-4 and V is TRBV9, with D unclear. Trimming stripped 0 bases from V and 2 bases from J, with 6 bases between. The CDR3 covers 14 residues. The germline V gene has CDR1 SGDLS and CDR2 YYNGEE. CDR3 sequence reads: CASSVGGSKNIQYF. The CDR3 region has the DNA TGTGCCAGCAGCGTAGGTGGGTCCAAAAACATTCAGTACTTC.

This clonotype is a singleton in its sample. This chain joins TRBV6-6 and TRBJ1-4; TRBD1 might be the D (5 bases). Trimming shortened V by 7 bases and J by 8 bases, and 17 bases separated the two germline ends. The germline V gene encodes CDR1 MNHNY and CDR2 SVGAGI (reference sequence). The CDR3 extends over 14 amino acids. In DNA, the CDR3 is TGTGCCAGCACCTCACAGGTAGCTCGAGAAAAACTGTTTTTT. It yields the protein CASTSQVAREKLFF.

V is TRBV12-3 or TRBV12-4 and J is TRBJ1-1; the match to TRBD1 covers 8 bases. After removal of 5 bases from V and 0 bases from J, the junction contained 11 bases not matched to a gene. There are 17 residues in the CDR3. In nucleotides, the CDR3 is TGTGCCAGCAGTCTCCAGACAGGGGCGGGCTTGAACACTGAAGCTTTCTTT. As protein: CASSLQTGAGLNTEAFF.

The chain uses TRBV25-1 and TRBJ2-1; no firm D call. Trimming stripped 4 bases from V and 7 bases from J, with 14 bases between. The CDR3 has 14 amino acids. Germline loops: CDR1 MGHDK, CDR2 SYGVNS. In DNA form, the CDR3 reads TGTGCCAGCAGTGCGCCGGAAGGGCCGAATGAGCAGTTCTTC. Protein sequence: CASSAPEGPNEQFF. The whole variable domain, filled in from reference TRBV25-1 and TRBJ2-1, reads EADIYQTPRYLVIGTGKKITLECSQTMGHDKMYWYQQDPGMELHLIHYSYGVNSTEKGDLSSESTVSRIRTEHFPLTLESARPSHTSQYLCASSAPEGPNEQFFGPGTRLTVL.

DNA of the CDR3: TGCAGTGGAGTGGCGGGAGGTAACTCCTACAATGAGCAGTACTTC. As protein: CSGVAGGNSYNEQYF. This chain uses TRBV20-1 with TRBJ2-1; TRBD2 agrees at 8 bases. The J call may not be correct, given that the DNA end is closer to TRBJ2-7. The CDR3 contains 15 residues. Looked up from germline, CDR1 is DFQATT and CDR2 is SNEGSKA (reference sequence).

The chain carries TRBV4-1 and TRBJ2-1; 10 positions match TRBD2. CDR3 size: 17 residues. Unmatched junction bases numbered 12, after V lost 8 bases and J lost 2 bases. The germline V gene has CDR1 MGHRA and CDR2 YSYEKL. This CDR3 reads CASARTSGFLTYNEQFF. The CDR3 bases are TGCGCCAGCGCGCGGACTAGCGGTTTTTTGACCTACAATGAGCAGTTCTTC.

This clonotype was picked up a small number of times. The chain recombines TRBV18 with TRBJ2-3; tentatively, D is TRBD1 (6 bases). V was pared by 3 bases and J by 2 bases, with 12 bases between. The CDR3 has 15 amino acids. Germline assignment: CDR1 KGHSH and CDR2 LQKENI. Here the CDR3 DNA reads TGTGCCAGCTCACCGTTGGGACAATCCACAGATACGCAGTATTTT. Its translation is CASSPLGQSTDTQYF.

This clonotype was counted only a few times. In nucleotides, the CDR3 is TGTGCCAGCAGTTTAGCGCGCTCGCGGGGGGATCAAGAGACCCAGTACTTC. Its protein product is CASSLARSRGDQETQYF. This chain joins TRBV12-3 or TRBV12-4 and TRBJ2-5; TRBD2 matches at 8 bases. Trimming at V came to 0 bases and at J to 2 bases, leaving 8 bases not matched to a gene. The CDR3 covers 17 residues.

The chain couples TRBV4-2 to TRBJ2-7, with 8 positions matching TRBD1. The CDR3 has 14 residues. Per the germline V gene, CDR1 is LGHNA and CDR2 is YNFKEQ. V dropped 2 bases and J dropped 7; count of bases not matched to a gene: 7. The CDR3 DNA reads TGTGCCAGCAGCCAACCAGGGGGCTTCGGAGAGCAGTACTTC. This gives the protein CASSQPGGFGEQYF.

This clonotype was observed a handful of times. DNA for the CDR3: TGCGCCAGCAGCCACAGGACAGGGGATTTGGGCAATCAGCCCCAGCATTTT. It is translated as CASSHRTGDLGNQPQHF. The chain has TRBV4-1 and TRBJ1-5; TRBD1 agrees at 9 bases. V was clipped by 3 bases and J by 2 bases; unmatched bases: 8. CDR1 is MGHRA and CDR2 is YSYEKL in the germline V gene. CDR3 size: 17 residues.

This rearrangement joins TRBV10-3 to TRBJ1-5, with a possible D match to TRBD1 (5 bases). CDR3 length: 14 residues. Trimming removed 5 bases at V and 7 bases at J, with 15 bases between. Germline loops: CDR1 ENHRY, CDR2 SYGVKD. This CDR3 is CAISRQGRGQPQHF. Written as DNA, the CDR3 is TGTGCCATCAGTCGGCAGGGACGGGGGCAGCCCCAGCATTTT.

This clonotype has a count of ten or more. V is TRBV29-1 and J is TRBJ1-5; 9 bases line up with TRBD1. The CDR3 runs to 13 residues. Germline assignment: CDR1 SQVTM and CDR2 ANQGSEA. V lost 7 bases to trimming and J lost 6 bases; unmatched junction nucleotides: 7. CDR3: CSATTGGGQPQHF. The CDR3 DNA reads as TGCAGCGCTACCACAGGGGGCGGTCAGCCCCAGCATTTT.

The V call is TRBV9, the J call TRBJ2-1; TRBD1 agrees at 8 bases. This CDR3 contains 14 residues. Germline values: CDR1 SGDLS, CDR2 YYNGEE. Losses at the gene ends were 6 bases for V and 4 bases for J; bases not matched to a gene: 6. CDR3 sequence: CASNRGIDYNEQFF. The CDR3 coding sequence is TGTGCCAGCAACAGGGGGATAGATTACAATGAGCAGTTCTTC.

The gene calls are TRBV28 and TRBJ1-1, with 8 bases that match TRBD1. This CDR3 has 13 residues. Germline V CDR1 and CDR2: MDHEN, SYDVKM. The CDR3 protein is CASLTGVNTEAFF. In nucleotides, the CDR3 is TGTGCTAGCCTGACAGGGGTAAACACTGAAGCTTTCTTT.

A few counts support this clonotype. The rearrangement joins TRBV20-1 to TRBJ1-6; tentatively, D is TRBD1 (6 bases). CDR3 length: 14 residues. The germline CDR1 and CDR2 sequences are DFQATT and SNEGSKA (reference sequence). Trimming left V 6 bases short and J 1 base short, with 10 bases between. CDR3 protein: CSAKGTSYNSPLHF. In DNA, the CDR3 is TGCAGTGCGAAAGGGACATCCTATAATTCACCCCTCCACTTT.